The 20 T cell receptor beta chains reported below all come from one sample, sequenced in a study of control samples from healthy donors and cancer patients. Repertoires were generated with immunoSEQ multiplex PCR, while TCRdb's copy carries only in-frame clones and drops some. Of under 130,000 clones listed, roughly four fifths are singletons. Sequenced sample: blood. These receptors all stem from a woman aged 45-65 years in good health.

The rearrangement uses TRBV2 and TRBJ1-5; 9 bases fit TRBD1. The germline V gene encodes CDR1 SNHLY and CDR2 FYNNEI. The CDR3 extends over 16 amino acids. J gave up 2 bases and V 6 bases, and 8 bases lay outside the gene matches. The CDR3 sequence is CASRPGQGTGNQPQHF. The CDR3 nucleotides are TGTGCCAGCAGGCCGGGACAGGGAACTGGCAATCAGCCCCAGCATTTT. Full variable domain (outside the CDR3, taken from reference TRBV2 and TRBJ1-5): EPEVTQTPSHQVTQMGQEVILRCVPISNHLYFYWYRQILGQKVEFLVSFYNNEISEKSEIFDDQFSVERPDGSNFTLKIRSTKLEDSAMYFCASRPGQGTGNQPQHFGDGTRLSIL.

The chain recombines TRBV27 with TRBJ1-2; no reliable D call. The CDR3 has 16 amino acids. Between the trimmed V and J ends, which lost 2 bases and 0 bases, there was a span of 13 bases. Germline CDR1 MNHEY, CDR2 SMNVEV (reference sequence). CDR3 sequence reads: CASSLKGQSPNYGYTF. CDR3 DNA sequence: TGTGCCAGCAGTTTAAAGGGTCAGAGCCCTAACTATGGCTACACCTTC.

The CDR3 reads CASSYRADTQYF. The DNA for the CDR3 is TGTGCCAGCAGTTATCGAGCAGATACGCAGTATTTT. The chain joins TRBV6-2 or TRBV6-3 to TRBJ2-3; no firm D call. Trimming cost V 3 bases and J 4 bases, with 5 bases left between them. There are 12 residues in the CDR3. The germline gives CDR1 MNHEY, CDR2 SVGEGT.

The V and J genes are TRBV19 and TRBJ1-2; possibly TRBD1 for D (6 bases). The CDR3 covers 13 residues. V dropped 0 bases and J dropped 5 bases, with 7 bases sitting between them. Germline V gene sequence: CDR1 LNHDA, CDR2 SQIVND (reference sequence). In DNA, the CDR3 is TGTGCCAGTAGTATAGACACAGGGTATGGCTACACCTTC. It translates to CASSIDTGYGYTF.

The genes are TRBV11-2 and TRBJ2-5; 8 bases map to TRBD1. CDR1 is SGHAT, CDR2 FQNNGV, per germline. With V trimmed by 4 bases and J by 2 bases, 6 bases remained unmatched. This CDR3 is built from 15 residues. CDR3 loop: CASSSDRERQETQYF. As DNA, the CDR3 is TGTGCCAGCAGCTCGGACAGGGAGAGGCAAGAGACCCAGTACTTC.

V and J are TRBV19 and TRBJ1-5, with D uncertain. The V gene's germline CDR1 is LNHDA and CDR2 SQIVND (reference sequence). The CDR3 has 16 amino acids. Trimming took off 3 bases at V and 4 bases at J, with 16 bases between the two ends. The CDR3: CASSMVQLSLNQPQHF. The CDR3 region has the DNA TGTGCCAGTAGTATGGTGCAGCTAAGCTTAAATCAGCCCCAGCATTTT.

The chain has TRBV3-1 (or the pseudogene TRBV3-2) and TRBJ1-1; 11 bases fit TRBD1. CDR1 is LGHDT, CDR2 YNNKEL, per germline (reference sequence). The CDR3 spans 15 residues. Unmatched junction bases numbered 1, after V lost 1 base and J lost 3 bases. Here the CDR3 reads CASSQGTGGYTEAFF. DNA of the CDR3: TGTGCCAGCAGCCAAGGGACAGGGGGCTACACTGAAGCTTTCTTT.

V usage is TRBV7-9 and J usage is TRBJ1-5, with a weak D call TRBD1 (5 bases). This CDR3 comprises 15 residues. Germline V gene data show CDR1 as SEHNR and CDR2 as FQNEAQ (reference sequence). V shed 2 bases and J shed 1 base, with 9 bases lying between them. The CDR3 coding sequence is TGTGCCAGCAGCTTACATGGGGCGAGCAATCAGCCCCAGCATTTT. Translated: CASSLHGASNQPQHF.

V usage is TRBV5-4 and J usage is TRBJ1-6; TRBD1 agrees at 11 bases. The CDR3 contains 18 residues. The V gene end was trimmed by 4 bases and the J gene end by 5 bases; junction bases not matched to a gene: 11. Germline V gene lookup returns CDR1 SGHNT and CDR2 YYREEE (reference sequence). The CDR3 bases are TGTGCCAGCAGCAAACCCGGGACAGGGGGGAATCATAATTCACCCCTCCACTTT. Protein sequence: CASSKPGTGGNHNSPLHF.

V and J are TRBV5-1 and TRBJ2-7; D might be TRBD1 or TRBD2, each matching 5 bases. The CDR3 sequence is 15 residues long. Trimming shortened V by 1 base and J by 1 base, and 12 bases separated the two germline ends. Germline lookup yields CDR1 SGHRS and CDR2 YFSETQ. Here the CDR3 reads CASSLPRDGSYEQYF. The CDR3, as DNA: TGCGCCAGCAGCTTGCCCCGGGACGGATCCTACGAGCAGTACTTC.

The chain is built from TRBV19 and TRBJ1-3, with D uncertain. Germline CDR1 and CDR2: LNHDA and SQIVND (reference sequence). This CDR3 spans 14 amino acids. Trimming took 3 bases from V and 3 from J, leaving 9 bases between them. CDR3 residues: CASSMGRSGNTIYF. DNA for the CDR3: TGTGCCAGTAGTATGGGGAGAAGTGGAAACACCATATATTTT.

This clone was seen only a few times. Other DNA sequences within the sample encode an identical CDR3. The chain employs TRBV7-2 and TRBJ2-2; D gene unclear. The V and J ends lost 2 bases and 2 bases respectively, with 6 bases between them. There are 14 residues in the CDR3. Germline V CDR1 and CDR2: SGHTA, FQGNSA. The CDR3 DNA sequence: TGTGCCAGCAGCTTACTCCTCAACACCGGGGAGCTGTTTTTT. Its protein is CASSLLLNTGELFF. Looking up the rest from reference TRBV7-2 and TRBJ2-2 gives the full variable domain: GAGVSQSPSNKVTEKGKDVELRCDPISGHTALYWYRQSLGQGLEFLIYFQGNSAPDKSGLPSDRFSAERTGGSVSTLTIQRTQQEDSAVYLCASSLLLNTGELFFGEGSRLTVL.

The genes are TRBV4-2 and TRBJ2-5; 8 bases match TRBD2. J was trimmed by 4 bases and V by 0 bases; bases with no gene match: 4. This CDR3 has 15 residues. Germline values: CDR1 LGHNA, CDR2 YNFKEQ. The DNA of the CDR3 is TGTGCCAGCAGCCAAGACTGGCTAGCGGGAGAGACCCAGTACTTC. Translation gives CASSQDWLAGETQYF.

The rearrangement joins TRBV3-1 (or the pseudogene TRBV3-2) to TRBJ1-4; TRBD1 agrees at 7 bases. The junction had 5 bases not matched to a gene; V was cut back by 2 bases and J by 5 bases. CDR1 is LGHDT and CDR2 is YNNKEL in the germline V gene (reference sequence). The CDR3 consists of 15 residues. As DNA, the CDR3 is TGTGCCAGCAGCCAACCGACAGGGTTCAATGAAAAACTGTTTTTT. Its translation: CASSQPTGFNEKLFF.

V is TRBV5-6 and J is TRBJ1-6; no clear D. This CDR3 has 12 residues. Between the trimmed V and J ends, which lost 5 bases and 6 bases, there was a span of 6 bases. Germline loops: CDR1 SGHDT, CDR2 YYEEEE. In DNA form, the CDR3 reads TGTGCCAGCAGGAACAGTAATTCACCCCTCCACTTT. Protein sequence: CASRNSNSPLHF.

The chain links TRBV5-1 to TRBJ1-4, with D possibly matching TRBD1 (6 bases). In germline, CDR1 is SGHRS, CDR2 YFSETQ. The CDR3 spans 15 residues. Trimming removed 0 bases at V and 7 bases at J, with 13 bases between. CDR3 nucleotide sequence: TGCGCCAGCAGCTTGGAGTCAGGGGCCGGTGAAAAACTGTTTTTT. It encodes CASSLESGAGEKLFF.

This chain joins TRBV5-1 and TRBJ1-4, with TRBD1 as a possible D gene (5 bases). Germline V lookup: CDR1 SGHRS, CDR2 YFSETQ. CDR3 length: 15 amino acids. With 4 bases removed from V and 5 bases from J, the gap between germline ends came to 15 bases. The CDR3 protein is CASSGDGTANEKLFF. As DNA, the CDR3 is TGCGCCAGCAGCGGAGACGGGACGGCCAATGAAAAACTGTTTTTT.

In this sample, this clone turned up once. The chain uses TRBV29-1 and TRBJ2-7; D is perhaps TRBD2 (5 bases). CDR1 and CDR2 (germline): SQVTM, ANQGSEA. The CDR3 covers 12 residues. The germline V and J ends were trimmed by 4 bases and 3 bases, with 10 bases remaining between them. The CDR3 coding sequence is TGCAGCGTTGGATTTACTAGCTACGAGCAGTACTTC. This translates into CSVGFTSYEQYF.

The chain uses TRBV11-3 and TRBJ2-1; D unresolved. The CDR3 totals 16 residues. CDR1 and CDR2 (germline): SGHNT, YENEEA. Trimming pared 0 bases from V and 5 bases from J, leaving 14 bases between. CDR3: CASSLEVALLNNEQFF. The CDR3 DNA is TGTGCCAGCAGCTTAGAAGTAGCCCTCCTCAACAATGAGCAGTTCTTC.

This clone was seen more than once but under ten times. The rearrangement links TRBV27 to TRBJ1-5; possibly TRBD1 for D (6 bases). The ends were cut back, 6 bases at V and 7 bases at J, with 22 bases in the middle. The CDR3 length is 16 residues. Germline-derived CDR1 and CDR2 are MNHEY and SMNVEV (reference sequence). CDR3 nucleotides: TGTGCCAGCAGAGTTGCCGGGACATCCAGGCACCAGCCCCAGCATTTT. It specifies CASRVAGTSRHQPQHF.